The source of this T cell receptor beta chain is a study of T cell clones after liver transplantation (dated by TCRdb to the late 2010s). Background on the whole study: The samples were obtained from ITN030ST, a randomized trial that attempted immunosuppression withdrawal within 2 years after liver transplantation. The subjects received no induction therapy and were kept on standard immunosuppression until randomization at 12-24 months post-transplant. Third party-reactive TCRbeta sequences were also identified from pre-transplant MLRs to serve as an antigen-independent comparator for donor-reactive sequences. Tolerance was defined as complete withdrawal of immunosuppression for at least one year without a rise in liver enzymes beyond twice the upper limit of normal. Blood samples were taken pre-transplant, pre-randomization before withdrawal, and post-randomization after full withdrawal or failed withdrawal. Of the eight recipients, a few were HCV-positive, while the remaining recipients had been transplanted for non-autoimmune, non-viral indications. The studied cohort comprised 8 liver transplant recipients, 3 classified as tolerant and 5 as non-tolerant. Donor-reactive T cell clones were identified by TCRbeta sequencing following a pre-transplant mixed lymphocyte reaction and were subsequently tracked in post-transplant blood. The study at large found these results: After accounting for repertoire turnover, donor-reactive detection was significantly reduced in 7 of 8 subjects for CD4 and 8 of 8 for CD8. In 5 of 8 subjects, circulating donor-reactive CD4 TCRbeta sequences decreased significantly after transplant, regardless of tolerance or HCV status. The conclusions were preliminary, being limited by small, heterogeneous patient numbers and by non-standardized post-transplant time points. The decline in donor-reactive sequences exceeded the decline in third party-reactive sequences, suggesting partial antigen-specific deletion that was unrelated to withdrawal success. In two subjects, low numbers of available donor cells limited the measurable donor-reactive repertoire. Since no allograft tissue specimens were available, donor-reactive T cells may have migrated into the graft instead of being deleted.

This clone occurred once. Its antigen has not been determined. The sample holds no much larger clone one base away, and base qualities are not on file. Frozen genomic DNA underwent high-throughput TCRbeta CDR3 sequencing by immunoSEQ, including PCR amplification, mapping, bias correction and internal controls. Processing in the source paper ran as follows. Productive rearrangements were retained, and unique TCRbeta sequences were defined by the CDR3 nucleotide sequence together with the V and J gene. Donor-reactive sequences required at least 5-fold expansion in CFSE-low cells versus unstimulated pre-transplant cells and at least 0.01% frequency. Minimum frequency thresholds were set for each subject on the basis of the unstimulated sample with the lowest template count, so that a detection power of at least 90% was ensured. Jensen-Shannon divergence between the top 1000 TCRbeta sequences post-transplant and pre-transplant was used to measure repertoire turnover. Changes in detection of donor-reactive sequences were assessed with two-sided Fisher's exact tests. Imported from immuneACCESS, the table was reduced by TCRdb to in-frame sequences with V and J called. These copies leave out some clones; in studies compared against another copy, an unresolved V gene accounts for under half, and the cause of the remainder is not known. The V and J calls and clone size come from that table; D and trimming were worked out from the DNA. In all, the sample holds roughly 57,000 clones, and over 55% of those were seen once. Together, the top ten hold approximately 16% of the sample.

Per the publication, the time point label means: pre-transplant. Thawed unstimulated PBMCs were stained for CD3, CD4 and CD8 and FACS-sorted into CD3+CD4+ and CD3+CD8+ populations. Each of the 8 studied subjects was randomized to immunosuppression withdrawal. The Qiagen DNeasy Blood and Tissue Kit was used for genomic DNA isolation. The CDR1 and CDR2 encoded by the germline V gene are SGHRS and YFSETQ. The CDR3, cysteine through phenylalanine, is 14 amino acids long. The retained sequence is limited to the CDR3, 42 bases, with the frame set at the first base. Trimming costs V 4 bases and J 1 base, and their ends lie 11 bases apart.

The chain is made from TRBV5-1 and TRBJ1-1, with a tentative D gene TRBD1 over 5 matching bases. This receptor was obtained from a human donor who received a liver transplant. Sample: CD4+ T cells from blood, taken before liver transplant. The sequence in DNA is TGCGCCAGCAGCCCCATTGACAGGAACACTGAAGCTTTCTTT. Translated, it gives CASSPIDRNTEAFF.